Included here is one TCR beta chain sequence, with context. Its target is not known. The data originate from a study of T cell responses to AZD1222 COVID-19 vaccine. General observations from the study: The study identified only a handful of AZD1222 recipients as seropositive at baseline.

Germline lookup yields CDR1 LGHDT and CDR2 YNNKEL (reference sequence). This CDR3 region has 16 residues. V lost 1 base and J lost 3, with 15 bases in between. Assay: immunoSEQ multiplex PCR; the TCRdb copy retains only in-frame clones and omits some. The table shows roughly 130,000 clones, with around nine tenths occurring only once. Researchers grouped second doses given at about 4 or about 12 weeks into one pool. This specimen consisted of peripheral blood, obtained 28 days after the second AZD1222 dose. The rearrangement joins TRBV3-1 (or the pseudogene TRBV3-2) to TRBJ1-1, with TRBD1 as a possible D gene (5 bases). The sequence was obtained from an adult who received the AZD1222 COVID-19 vaccine. CDR3 nucleotides: TGTGCCAGCAGCCAAGTTGGCTTTTCCAGGGACACTGAAGCTTTCTTT. The encoded protein is CASSQVGFSRDTEAFF.